This entry lists 22 T cell receptor beta chains sequenced from one sample in a study of T-cell memory formation after mild COVID-19. TCRdb fed the 5' RACE reads into MiXCR, producing one record per CDR3 protein. The sample shows approximately 260,000 distinct CDR3 sequences, roughly 18% of them seen only once. The source material was PBMCs or a T cell subset sorted from them (not recorded which). Every receptor here comes from a man aged 18 to 35 who had mild COVID-19 (a few samples of this study predate the infection). Cell type and time point are not known.

This clonotype was counted a few times. The chain joins TRBV5-1 to TRBJ1-4; no clear D gene. Deletions cut 0 bases from V and 2 bases from J, with 5 bases between. CDR1 and CDR2 from the germline V gene are SGHRS and YFSETQ. The CDR3 runs to 14 residues. For the CDR3, the DNA is TGCGCCAGCAGCTTGGTGGGGACTAATGAAAAACTGTTTTTT. It is translated as CASSLVGTNEKLFF.

The V gene is TRBV6-5, the J gene TRBJ1-4; possible D gene TRBD1, 6 bases. Germline CDR1 reads MNHEY; CDR2 reads SVGAGI. The V end was cut by 2 bases, the J end by 8 bases, with 15 bases between. CDR3 size: 15 residues. As DNA, the CDR3 is TGTGCCAGCAGTTACAAGGGGGGAACTGACGAAAAACTGTTTTTT. It translates to CASSYKGGTDEKLFF.

In DNA, the CDR3 is TGTGCCAGCGGGACAGTGAACACTGAAGCTTTCTTT. Its translation: CASGTVNTEAFF. V usage is TRBV12-3 or TRBV12-4 and J usage is TRBJ1-1, with 7 positions matching TRBD1. With 8 bases clipped from V and 0 bases from J, the junction kept 0 bases outside the gene matches. The CDR3 extends over 12 amino acids.

The table lists this clonotype with many counts. V is TRBV7-9 and J is TRBJ2-3; D not certain. The germline gives CDR1 SEHNR, CDR2 FQNEAQ (reference sequence). Trimming removed 8 bases at V and 3 bases at J, with 18 bases between. The CDR3 covers 15 residues. CDR3 nucleotides: TGTGCCAGCGGTCCGAGAGGTTTTGGGACAGATACGCAGTATTTT. It yields the protein CASGPRGFGTDTQYF.

This chain connects TRBV6-2 or TRBV6-3 to TRBJ1-1; D uncertain. V lost 7 bases and J lost 4, with 7 bases in between. The CDR3 is 11 amino acids. The germline gives CDR1 MNHEY, CDR2 SVGEGT. The CDR3 nucleotides read TGTGCCAGCACCTCATCCACTGAAGCTTTCTTT. This sequence encodes CASTSSTEAFF.

This clonotype was seen a few times. The chain carries TRBV12-3 or TRBV12-4 and TRBJ2-1; D may be TRBD1 (5 bases). V was cut by 5 bases and J by 6 bases, with 14 bases left in between. This CDR3 has 14 residues. The CDR3 sequence is CASSPQQGGNEQFF. CDR3 nucleotide sequence: TGTGCCAGCAGTCCTCAGCAGGGTGGCAATGAGCAGTTCTTC.

This clonotype was found a few times. V usage is TRBV7-2 and J usage is TRBJ2-3; 9 nucleotides agree with TRBD2. With V trimmed by 5 bases and J by 4 bases, 10 bases remained unmatched. Per the germline V gene, CDR1 is SGHTA and CDR2 is FQGNSA. CDR3 length: 16 amino acids. Here the CDR3 DNA reads TGTGCCAGCAGCGGCGGGGGGGCCCTAGGTCCAGATACGCAGTATTTT. Amino acids: CASSGGGALGPDTQYF.

J is TRBJ2-7 and V is TRBV6-5; the D gene could be TRBD1 or TRBD2 (5 bases each). Germline assignment: CDR1 MNHEY and CDR2 SVGAGI. This CDR3 comprises 15 residues. Trimming removed 2 bases from V and 7 bases from J, with 18 bases in between. CDR3 nucleotides: TGTGCCAGCAGTTACGGGCAGTGGGGGTCCGGGGAGCAGTACTTC. This translates into CASSYGQWGSGEQYF.

This clonotype was detected a few times. This chain connects TRBV12-3 or TRBV12-4 to TRBJ2-3, with TRBD2 matching 11 bases. Unmatched junction bases numbered 9, after V lost 0 bases and J lost 7 bases. The CDR3 covers 17 residues. The CDR3 reads CASSLAARTSGWNTQYF. CDR3 coding DNA: TGTGCCAGCAGTTTAGCCGCCCGGACTAGCGGGTGGAATACGCAGTATTTT.

This clonotype was recorded a few times. The chain recombines TRBV7-3 with TRBJ2-3; TRBD1 or TRBD2 may be the D gene (5 bases each). The CDR3 sequence is 13 residues long. With 3 bases removed from V and 9 bases from J, the gap between germline ends came to 13 bases. Per the germline V gene, CDR1 is SGHTA and CDR2 is FQGTGA. CDR3 protein: CASSFEPGPTQYF. The CDR3 nucleotides read TGTGCCAGCAGCTTTGAGCCGGGACCCACGCAGTATTTT. Combining the CDR3 with reference TRBV7-3 and TRBJ2-3 gives the whole variable domain GAGVSQTPSNKVTEKGKYVELRCDPISGHTALYWYRQSLGQGPEFLIYFQGTGAADDSGLPNDRFFAVRPEGSVSTLKIQRTERGDSAVYLCASSFEPGPTQYFGPGTRLTVL.

The CDR3 sequence is CSAPTGEETQYF. In DNA, the CDR3 is TGCAGTGCTCCCACGGGTGAAGAGACCCAGTACTTC. The chain employs TRBV20-1 and TRBJ2-5; no firm D call. V was clipped by 5 bases and J by 3 bases, with 10 bases between them. The CDR3 is 12 residues long. CDR1 DFQATT and CDR2 SNEGSKA come from the germline V gene (reference sequence).

The sample holds a few counts of this clonotype. The J gene is TRBJ2-2, the V gene TRBV15; D might be TRBD1 (6 bases). The germline V gene encodes CDR1 LNHNV and CDR2 YYDKDF (reference sequence). V was shortened by 2 bases and J by 6 bases, with 13 bases between the two germline ends. This CDR3 has 15 residues. The CDR3 DNA follows: TGTGCCACCAGCAGAAACAGGGTCCAGGCCGGGGAGCTGTTTTTT. As protein: CATSRNRVQAGELFF.

The chain employs TRBV7-2 and TRBJ2-1; D possibly uses TRBD1 or TRBD2 (5 bases each). The CDR3 consists of 14 residues. Germline assignment: CDR1 SGHTA and CDR2 FQGNSA. Trimming removed 4 bases from V and 6 bases from J, with 13 bases in between. The CDR3 reads CASSSGPSGNEQFF. In DNA, the CDR3 is TGTGCCAGCAGCTCGGGACCTTCGGGCAATGAGCAGTTCTTC.

This clonotype was counted a few times. This chain's CDR3 is CASSSDSNQPQHF. The CDR3 DNA sequence: TGTGCCAGCAGTTCGGACAGTAATCAGCCCCAGCATTTT. This chain uses TRBV7-2 with TRBJ1-5; maybe TRBD1 (6 bases). V lost 6 bases to trimming and J lost 4 bases, with 10 bases between them. CDR1 and CDR2 (germline): SGHTA, FQGNSA. This CDR3 comprises 13 residues.

This clonotype turned up a few times. This sequence joins TRBV20-1 and TRBJ2-2; no firm D call. CDR3 size: 13 residues. The V gene lost 3 bases and the J gene lost 5 bases, with 10 bases spanning the gap. The germline gives CDR1 DFQATT, CDR2 SNEGSKA (reference sequence). CDR3 nucleotide sequence: TGCAGTGCTAGTTGGCCTGCTACCGGGGAGCTGTTTTTT. Translation: CSASWPATGELFF.

There are a few counts of this clonotype. The V and J genes are TRBV2 and TRBJ2-1; D remains unclear. CDR1 and CDR2 (germline): SNHLY, FYNNEI. CDR3 size: 11 residues. Trimming removed 8 bases at V and 4 bases at J, with 6 bases between. This chain's CDR3 is CASRDYNEQFF. For the CDR3, the DNA is TGTGCCAGCCGCGATTACAATGAGCAGTTCTTC.

A few counts support this clonotype. The chain has TRBV6-2 or TRBV6-3 and TRBJ1-5; D gene unclear. V lost 8 bases to trimming and J lost 0 bases, with 23 bases between them. The germline gives CDR1 MNHEY, CDR2 SVGEGT. The CDR3 is 18 residues long. CDR3 region: CASRRQLDLVYSNQPQHF. In DNA form, the CDR3 reads TGTGCCAGCCGGAGACAACTTGACCTTGTTTATAGCAATCAGCCCCAGCATTTT.

This clonotype was observed at least ten times. The CDR3 nucleotides are TGCGCCAGCAGCTCCTTCGATTACGAGCAGTACTTC. Translation gives CASSSFDYEQYF. The chain has TRBV5-1 and TRBJ2-7; D is ambiguous. CDR3 length: 12 amino acids. The V end lost 3 bases, the J end lost 4 bases, and 8 bases lay between the germline ends. CDR1 SGHRS and CDR2 YFSETQ come from the germline V gene. The variable domain in full, completed from reference TRBV5-1 and TRBJ2-7, reads KAGVTQTPRYLIKTRGQQVTLSCSPISGHRSVSWYQQTPGQGLQFLFEYFSETQRNKGNFPGRFSGRQFSNSRSEMNVSTLELGDSALYLCASSSFDYEQYFGPGTRLTVT.

The chain uses TRBV6-5 and TRBJ2-3; D may correspond to TRBD1 or TRBD2 (6 bases each). The V end lost 4 bases, the J end lost 6 bases, and 14 bases lay between the germline ends. In germline, CDR1 is MNHEY, CDR2 SVGAGI. CDR3 length equals 14 residues. CDR3 sequence (DNA): TGTGCCAGCAGTTCTAGGGGGGCTGGGGATACGCAGTATTTT. It specifies CASSSRGAGDTQYF.

The table lists this clonotype with a few counts. V and J are TRBV25-1 and TRBJ2-2, with TRBD1 identical over 9 bases. The CDR3 is made up of 14 amino acids. The V and J ends lost 6 bases and 6 bases, in that order; junction bases with no gene match: 5. CDR1 is MGHDK and CDR2 is SYGVNS in the germline V gene. The DNA for the CDR3 is TGTGCCAGCAGAGGGACAGGGAAGTCCGGGGAGCTGTTTTTT. It yields the protein CASRGTGKSGELFF.

The chain combines TRBV28 with TRBJ1-1, with 7 nucleotides matching TRBD1. V dropped 11 bases and J dropped 7; count of bases not matched to a gene: 10. The CDR3 extends over 12 amino acids. The germline gives CDR1 MDHEN, CDR2 SYDVKM. The CDR3 reads CALSTGSDEAFF. CDR3 nucleotides: TGTGCCTTGTCGACAGGGTCAGATGAAGCTTTCTTT.

The sample holds a few counts of this clonotype. The chain links TRBV5-1 to TRBJ2-1, with a possible D match to TRBD1 (5 bases). The V gene's germline CDR1 is SGHRS and CDR2 YFSETQ. This CDR3 contains 15 residues. Trimming removed 5 bases from V and 2 bases from J, with 14 bases in between. This CDR3 reads CASSQGFGPYNEQFF. CDR3 nucleotides: TGCGCCAGCAGTCAGGGATTTGGTCCCTACAATGAGCAGTTCTTC. The variable domain in full, completed from reference TRBV5-1 and TRBJ2-1, reads KAGVTQTPRYLIKTRGQQVTLSCSPISGHRSVSWYQQTPGQGLQFLFEYFSETQRNKGNFPGRFSGRQFSNSRSEMNVSTLELGDSALYLCASSQGFGPYNEQFFGPGTRLTVL.